This T cell receptor beta chain stems from a study of siplizumab effects on memory and regulatory T cells. Measured with immunoSEQ multiplex PCR; TCRdb has only the in-frame clones, and not every one. The data show some 100,000 clones, about 94% seen once. CDR3 length equals 15 residues. CDR1 is MNHEY, CDR2 SMNVEV, per germline (reference sequence). Findings of the study overall: Major contributors to the alloresponse seemed to be naive T cells, which also appeared more diverse than memory cells. Alloreactive sequences traceable to unstimulated CD4+ memory cells were significantly reduced by siplizumab.

In the case of this clone: Antigen specificity is unknown. Relative to the germline gene, one junction end is altered; a read error may explain this.

The sequence was collected from a human donor in good health. Specimen: non-Treg CD4+ T cells sorted from blood. The chain recombines TRBV27 with TRBJ2-3; TRBD2 is a possible D gene (6 bases). The CDR3 DNA sequence: TGTGCCAGCACAAGGCTAGGAGGGAACACAGGTACGCAGTATTTT. It translates to CASTRLGGNTGTQYF.